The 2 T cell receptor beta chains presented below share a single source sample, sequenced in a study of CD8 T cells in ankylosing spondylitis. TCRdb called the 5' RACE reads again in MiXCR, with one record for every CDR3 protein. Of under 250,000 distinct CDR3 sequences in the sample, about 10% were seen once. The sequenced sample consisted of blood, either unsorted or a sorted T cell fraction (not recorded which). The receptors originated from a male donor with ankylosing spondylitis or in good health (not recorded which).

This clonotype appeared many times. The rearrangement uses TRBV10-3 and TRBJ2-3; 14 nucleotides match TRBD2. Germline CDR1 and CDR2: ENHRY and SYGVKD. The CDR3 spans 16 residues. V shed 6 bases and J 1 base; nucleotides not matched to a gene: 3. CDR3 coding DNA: TGTGCCATCAGCTCGGGACTAGCGGGGGGCACAGATACGCAGTATTTT. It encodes CAISSGLAGGTDTQYF.

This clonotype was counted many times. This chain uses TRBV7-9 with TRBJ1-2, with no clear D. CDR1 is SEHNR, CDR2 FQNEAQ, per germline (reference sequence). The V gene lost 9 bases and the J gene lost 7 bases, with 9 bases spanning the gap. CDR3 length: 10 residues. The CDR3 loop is CARVRSGYTF. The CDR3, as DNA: TGTGCCAGAGTCCGGAGTGGCTACACCTTC.